This T cell receptor (beta chain) derives from a study of shared clonotypes between healthy human individuals. In the original processing: Filtering differed for immunoSEQ, which gave only junction sequences without quality scores. The assay was immunoSEQ multiplex PCR, and TCRdb's table has in-frame clones only and misses some. That table supplies the V and J calls and clone size; D and trimming were determined from the DNA. The sample includes about 230,000 clones, 65% seen only once; the top ten take roughly 10%. CD4+ cells were split into CD45RA+ naive and CD45RA-negative memory subsets. The TCR sequence derives from a man younger than 45 in good health. The sequenced sample was memory CD4+ T cells sorted from blood. Subset of the sample: CD45RA-negative fraction.

The CDR3 sequence: CASSEALSFSYEQYF. In DNA, the CDR3 is TGTGCCAGCAGTGAAGCGCTCTCGTTTTCCTACGAGCAGTACTTC. V and J are TRBV6-1 and TRBJ2-7; unclear D gene. The CDR3 loop spans 15 amino acids. Looked up from germline, CDR1 is MNHNS and CDR2 is SASEGT. The V end was cut by 0 bases, the J end by 1 base, with 10 bases between.